This TCR beta chain was sequenced during a study of chemoradiotherapy in HPV16-positive cancers. This clone was counted only a few times. Profiled with immunoSEQ multiplex PCR; TCRdb holds only in-frame clones, not every one. The sample shows fewer than 10,000 clones, approximately 77% of them seen only once. Germline lookup yields CDR1 GTSNPN and CDR2 SVGIG (reference sequence). The V gene lost 3 bases and the J gene lost 6 bases, with 11 bases spanning the gap. This CDR3 is built from 12 residues. V is TRBV30 and J is TRBJ1-1; D is perhaps TRBD1 (6 bases). The source was tumor tissue, collected from a patient who underwent chemoradiotherapy. The TCR was taken from a human donor with HPV-associated anogenital cancer. The CDR3 DNA is TGTGCCTGGAGCAGGGGATCGCCTGAAGCTTTCTTT. It codes for CAWSRGSPEAFF.